The 5 T cell receptor beta chains listed next were all sequenced from one sample in a study of cytomegalovirus exposure and HLA in healthy donors. Primers: 60 Vbeta forward and 13 Jbeta reverse. TCRdb's table, derived via immunoSEQ multiplex PCR, lists solely in-frame clones and lacks some. The table shows 150,000 to 200,000 clones, with roughly three quarters occurring only once. Material for sequencing was PBMCs. These receptors were obtained from a male donor in good health and CMV-seronegative.

This clone has a handful of counts. The J gene is TRBJ1-2, the V gene TRBV28; D is uncertain. Per the germline V gene, CDR1 is MDHEN and CDR2 is SYDVKM. Trimming stripped 5 bases from V and 4 bases from J, with 8 bases between. The CDR3 sequence is 12 residues long. The CDR3 protein is CASSGQAYGYTF. The CDR3 bases are TGTGCCAGCAGTGGGCAGGCCTATGGCTACACCTTC.

Here the CDR3 DNA reads TGTGCCAGCAGCAAAGGGCGGGTAGGGGACAGAAGCTCTGGGGCCAACGTCCTGACTTTC. This translates into CASSKGRVGDRSSGANVLTF. The chain carries TRBV21-1 and TRBJ2-6; the table's D call of TRBD1 was not tested on the DNA. TRBV21-1 has pseudogene status. The CDR3 runs to 20 residues.

The gene calls are TRBV10-3 and TRBJ1-5; 8 bases fit TRBD1. This CDR3 has 15 amino acids. The V gene's germline CDR1 is ENHRY and CDR2 SYGVKD. The V and J ends lost 2 bases and 4 bases, in that order; junction bases with no gene match: 4. The CDR3 sequence: CAISETGGWNQPQHF. CDR3 nucleotide sequence: TGTGCCATCAGTGAGACAGGGGGTTGGAATCAGCCCCAGCATTTT.

The table lists this clone with a count of one. This chain's CDR3 is CASSPAGGPTDTQYF. The CDR3 DNA reads TGCGCCAGCAGCCCAGCGGGAGGCCCCACAGATACGCAGTATTTT. The chain links TRBV5-1 to TRBJ2-3, with TRBD2 matching 9 bases. J lost 2 bases, V lost 4 bases, and 5 bases had no gene match. CDR3 length equals 15 residues. Germline CDR1 reads SGHRS; CDR2 reads YFSETQ.

The rearrangement uses TRBV18 and TRBJ1-5; maybe TRBD1 (5 bases). There are 15 residues in the CDR3. CDR1 and CDR2 (germline): KGHSH, LQKENI. V was clipped by 3 bases and J by 5 bases, with 14 bases between them. CDR3: CASSPTAGFDQPQHF. CDR3 DNA: TGTGCCAGCTCACCCACCGCAGGGTTCGATCAGCCCCAGCATTTT. The full variable domain, rest sourced from reference TRBV18 and TRBJ1-5, is NAGVMQNPRHLVRRRGQEARLRCSPMKGHSHVYWYRQLPEEGLKFMVYLQKENIIDESGMPKERFSAEFPKEGPSILRIQQVVRGDSAAYFCASSPTAGFDQPQHFGDGTRLSIL.